Detailed here is one T cell receptor beta chain. This sample stems from a study of T-cell reconstitution after alpha-beta-depleted transplantation in children. Using unique molecular identifiers, the investigators prepared the TCRbeta library. Via MiXCR, TCRdb re-called the PCR reads, giving one row per CDR3 protein. The data contain hundreds of thousands of distinct CDR3 sequences, around 14% of them singletons. CDR3 size: 13 residues. Trimming at V came to 6 bases and at J to 6 bases, leaving 8 bases not matched to a gene. Germline CDR1 SEHNR, CDR2 FQNEAQ (reference sequence). The rearrangement links TRBV7-9 to TRBJ2-7; 7 bases align to TRBD1. The TCR originated in a girl aged 2-10 years with congenital amegakaryocytic thrombocytopenia, due to receive a stem cell transplant. The sequencing used PBMCs, collected before TCRalphabeta/CD19-depleted stem cell transplant. CDR3 DNA: TGTGCCAGCAGAACAGGGGTATTGGGCGAGCAGTACTTC. Translated: CASRTGVLGEQYF.